Each of the 23 T cell receptor beta chains below was sequenced from the same sample in a study of blood T cell repertoires in COVID-19. Produced via immunoSEQ multiplex PCR; TCRdb's table is partial and in-frame only. The table records just under 150,000 clones, 70% to 90% of them present only once. The sample was peripheral blood. The receptors here all came from a human donor with acute or convalescent COVID-19. The donor label of this sample is uncertain.

This rearrangement joins TRBV16 to TRBJ2-3; no reliable D call. Germline V gives CDR1 KGHSY, CDR2 FQNENV. This CDR3 is built from 16 residues. Deletions cut 2 bases from V and 1 base from J, with 13 bases between. CDR3 sequence: CASSQAAGFGTDTQYF. CDR3 nucleotide sequence: TGTGCCAGCAGCCAAGCTGCCGGGTTCGGCACAGATACGCAGTATTTT.

This clone has only one observation. This sequence joins TRBV10-1 and TRBJ1-6; perhaps TRBD1 as D (6 bases). V shed 9 bases and J shed 7 bases, with 13 bases lying between them. Germline CDR1 is WNHNN and CDR2 is SYGVQD (reference sequence). This CDR3 has 13 amino acids. CDR3 amino acids: CASQTGYNSPLHF. The CDR3 nucleotides are TGCGCCAGTCAAACAGGGTACAATTCACCCCTCCACTTT.

The chain couples TRBV10-3 to TRBJ2-1, with TRBD2 identical over 7 bases. Germline trimming cut 6 bases from V and 5 bases from J; bases unmatched to any gene: 4. Germline CDR1 reads ENHRY; CDR2 reads SYGVKD. The CDR3 has 13 amino acids. The CDR3 DNA is TGTGCCATCAGCCGGGACTACAACAATGAGCAGTTCTTC. Its translation is CAISRDYNNEQFF.

The chain employs TRBV7-3 and TRBJ1-2; 7 bases match TRBD1. The CDR3 covers 14 residues. Trimming removed 0 bases from V and 3 bases from J; junction bases left unmatched: 1. The germline V gene has CDR1 SGHTA and CDR2 FQGTGA. CDR3 amino acids: CASSLTGTDYGYTF. In DNA, the CDR3 is TGTGCCAGCAGCTTAACAGGGACAGACTATGGCTACACCTTC. The full variable domain, with the rest looked up from reference TRBV7-3 and TRBJ1-2, is GAGVSQTPSNKVTEKGKYVELRCDPISGHTALYWYRQSLGQGPEFLIYFQGTGAADDSGLPNDRFFAVRPEGSVSTLKIQRTERGDSAVYLCASSLTGTDYGYTFGSGTRLTVV.

This clone appeared a few times. The chain carries TRBV6-6 and TRBJ2-1; 8 bases match TRBD2. V trimming: 6 bases; J trimming: 2 bases; junction bases outside the gene matches: 9. The CDR3 contains 16 residues. Germline assignment: CDR1 MNHNY and CDR2 SVGAGI (reference sequence). The CDR3 DNA reads TGTGCCAGCAGGGTCCTTATGCGGGGGGCCTACAATGAGCAGTTCTTC. Its protein is CASRVLMRGAYNEQFF.

The chain carries TRBV19 and TRBJ2-3, with 10 bases identical to TRBD1. Germline assignment: CDR1 LNHDA and CDR2 SQIVND (reference sequence). CDR3 size: 14 residues. Losses at the gene ends were 6 bases for V and 3 bases for J; bases not matched to a gene: 3. The CDR3 here is CASRDRGRTDTQYF. CDR3 nucleotide sequence: TGTGCCAGTAGGGACAGGGGGAGGACAGATACGCAGTATTTT.

V and J are TRBV29-1 and TRBJ1-1; D might be TRBD1 (5 bases). This CDR3 is 13 amino acids long. Between the trimmed V and J ends, which lost 6 bases and 4 bases, there was a span of 15 bases. Germline CDR1 reads SQVTM; CDR2 reads ANQGSEA. The CDR3 DNA follows: TGCAGCGTCCGGGCCGGGAGGGGCACTGAAGCTTTCTTT. This gives the protein CSVRAGRGTEAFF.

The chain is built from TRBV6-6 and TRBJ1-1; the match to TRBD1 covers 8 bases. Germline loops: CDR1 MNHNY, CDR2 SVGAGI (reference sequence). CDR3 length: 15 residues. J lost 0 bases, V lost 9 bases, and 9 bases had no gene match. The CDR3 is CARSRDRKLNTEAFF. DNA for the CDR3: TGTGCCAGGTCAAGGGACAGGAAGTTGAACACTGAAGCTTTCTTT.

The chain employs TRBV27 and TRBJ1-6, with D perhaps matching TRBD1 (5 bases). Trimming stripped 3 bases from V and 4 bases from J, with 10 bases between. CDR1 MNHEY and CDR2 SMNVEV come from the germline V gene (reference sequence). This CDR3 is 15 amino acids long. CDR3 protein: CASSFGGGYNSPLHF. The DNA for the CDR3 is TGTGCCAGCAGTTTTGGGGGGGGTTATAATTCACCCCTCCACTTT.

The chain uses TRBV6-5 and TRBJ2-3; 7 nucleotides align to TRBD2. V lost 7 bases to trimming and J lost 7 bases; unmatched junction nucleotides: 8. CDR1 is MNHEY, CDR2 SVGAGI, per germline. The CDR3 covers 13 residues. The CDR3 loop reads CASTRGLQYTQYF. The CDR3 bases are TGTGCCAGCACTCGGGGACTACAATATACGCAGTATTTT.

The gene calls are TRBV4-3 and TRBJ1-2; a possible D gene is TRBD1 (6 bases). CDR1 is LGHNA, CDR2 YSLEER, per germline. Trimming removed 0 bases from V and 6 bases from J, with 14 bases in between. CDR3 length: 15 amino acids. CDR3 bases: TGCGCCAGCAGCCAAGACCGAGGGGGTGTGGATGGCTACACCTTC. Protein sequence: CASSQDRGGVDGYTF.

This chain uses TRBV28 with TRBJ2-3; 7 bases agree with TRBD2. The CDR3 length is 14 residues. CDR1 MDHEN and CDR2 SYDVKM come from the germline V gene. J gave up 5 bases and V 2 bases, and 4 bases lay outside the gene matches. CDR3 coding DNA: TGTGCCAGCAGTTTAGGTTGGGGGGGAGATACGCAGTATTTT. Amino acids: CASSLGWGGDTQYF.

Details on this clone: One end of the junction varies from germline; a read error may be responsible. The rearrangement joins TRBV29-1 to TRBJ2-5; D perhaps matches TRBD1 (5 bases). Looked up from germline, CDR1 is SQVTM and CDR2 is ANQGSEA. The CDR3 has 13 amino acids. The chain's CDR3 is CSVVSRVQGTQYF. DNA for the CDR3: TGCAGCGTTGTTTCCAGGGTTCAAGGGACCCAGTACTTC.

The chain has TRBV9 and TRBJ1-4; D uncertain. This CDR3 spans 15 amino acids. Germline CDR1 reads SGDLS; CDR2 reads YYNGEE. The V and J ends lost 4 bases and 4 bases respectively, with 14 bases between them. This CDR3 is CASSSGPGRNEKLFF. The CDR3 DNA sequence: TGTGCCAGCAGCTCCGGCCCAGGCCGTAATGAAAAACTGTTTTTT.

V and J are TRBV19 and TRBJ1-1; TRBD1 matches at 8 bases. V shed 0 bases and J 5 bases; nucleotides not matched to a gene: 8. Germline loops: CDR1 LNHDA, CDR2 SQIVND (reference sequence). This CDR3 is 16 amino acids long. DNA for the CDR3: TGTGCCAGTAGTATAGACCCGCGACAGGGGTGGACTGAAGCTTTCTTT. Its protein product is CASSIDPRQGWTEAFF.

The chain joins TRBV5-6 to TRBJ1-2, with D perhaps TRBD1 (5 bases). Germline values: CDR1 SGHDT, CDR2 YYEEEE. Trimming took off 0 bases at V and 12 bases at J, with 15 bases between the two ends. The length of the CDR3 is 13 residues. CDR3 coding DNA: TGTGCCAGCAGCTTGGGTGCAGGGCTTCTCAACACCTTC. This codes for CASSLGAGLLNTF.

J is TRBJ1-1 and V is TRBV19, with unresolved D. CDR3 length equals 20 residues. Trimming pared 0 bases from V and 2 bases from J, leaving 25 bases between. In germline, CDR1 is LNHDA, CDR2 SQIVND (reference sequence). The CDR3 bases are TGTGCCAGTAGTATAGAGGCGTTGAGATTGGGCTCCTCACTCAACACTGAAGCTTTCTTT. This encodes CASSIEALRLGSSLNTEAFF.

The rearrangement joins TRBV3-1 (or the pseudogene TRBV3-2) to TRBJ2-5, with 8 bases fitting TRBD1. The CDR3 runs to 14 residues. Germline-derived CDR1 and CDR2 are LGHDT and YNNKEL (reference sequence). With 4 bases clipped from V and 2 bases from J, the junction kept 3 bases outside the gene matches. In nucleotides, the CDR3 is TGTGCCAGCAGCCCGACAGGGGTGCAAGAGACCCAGTACTTC. Translating it yields CASSPTGVQETQYF.

Only one count was recorded for this clone. The chain couples TRBV16 to TRBJ1-2; D is perhaps TRBD1 (5 bases). From germline, CDR1 is KGHSY and CDR2 FQNENV. V lost 8 bases, J lost 2 bases, and 18 bases lay in between. The CDR3 spans 15 residues. This CDR3 reads CASLQSAGGNYGYTF. The CDR3 DNA sequence: TGTGCCAGCTTACAAAGCGCCGGGGGGAACTATGGCTACACCTTC.

The genes are TRBV5-4 and TRBJ2-5, with 9 bases identical to TRBD1. The CDR3 length is 16 residues. CDR1 and CDR2 from the germline V gene are SGHNT and YYREEE (reference sequence). Trimming at V came to 2 bases and at J to 5 bases, leaving 10 bases not matched to a gene. The CDR3 DNA reads as TGTGCCAGCAGCTTAAACCCAACAGGGGGCGGTGAGACCCAGTACTTC. It encodes CASSLNPTGGGETQYF.

CDR3 sequence reads: CASSRSYNEQFF. CDR3 nucleotides: TGTGCCAGCAGCCGGTCCTACAATGAGCAGTTCTTC. This chain joins TRBV6-5 and TRBJ2-1; D gene ambiguous. The germline V and J ends were trimmed by 6 bases and 1 base, with 4 bases remaining between them. The length of the CDR3 is 12 residues. The germline V gene encodes CDR1 MNHEY and CDR2 SVGAGI.

The V and J genes are TRBV2 and TRBJ2-2; 7 bases align to TRBD2. The V gene's germline CDR1 is SNHLY and CDR2 FYNNEI. The V gene end was trimmed by 1 base and the J gene end by 8 bases; junction bases not matched to a gene: 10. The CDR3 runs 16 residues. The CDR3 sequence: CASSEEGLLAEGELFF. CDR3 nucleotide sequence: TGTGCCAGCAGTGAAGAAGGGTTGCTAGCGGAGGGGGAGCTGTTTTTT. Full variable domain (remainder filled in from reference TRBV2 and TRBJ2-2): EPEVTQTPSHQVTQMGQEVILRCVPISNHLYFYWYRQILGQKVEFLVSFYNNEISEKSEIFDDQFSVERPDGSNFTLKIRSTKLEDSAMYFCASSEEGLLAEGELFFGEGSRLTVL.

This rearrangement joins TRBV15 to TRBJ2-2; TRBD1 matches 9 bases. Germline trimming cut 5 bases from V and 5 bases from J; bases unmatched to any gene: 9. Looked up from germline, CDR1 is LNHNV and CDR2 is YYDKDF (reference sequence). The length of the CDR3 is 16 residues. DNA of the CDR3: TGTGCCACCAGCCCCCGAGGGACAGGGCAAACCGGGGAGCTGTTTTTT. The encoded protein is CATSPRGTGQTGELFF.